Each of the 23 T cell receptor beta chains below was sequenced from the same sample in a study of long-term antiretroviral therapy in people with HIV. The run of the v3.0 immunoSEQ assay was at survey level. Sequenced by immunoSEQ multiplex PCR; TCRdb stores in-frame clones only, minus some. The sample lists tens of thousands of clones, around 82% occurring once. The sample here was unsorted PBMCs, taken 0.5 years after starting antiretroviral therapy. These receptors all come from a woman aged 35 to 49 with HIV.

The table lists this clone with a few counts. The rearrangement uses TRBV6-5 and TRBJ1-5; D perhaps matches TRBD1 (5 bases). The CDR3 is 16 residues long. CDR1 is MNHEY, CDR2 SVGAGI, per germline. V was clipped by 0 bases and J by 7 bases, with 16 bases between them. The CDR3 DNA sequence: TGTGCCAGCAGTTACTCGTCGCAGGGTGGGGGACAGCCCCAGCATTTT. The encoded protein is CASSYSSQGGGQPQHF.

The CDR3 spells CASSSMETGGYTDTQYF. The CDR3 DNA follows: TGTGCCAGCAGCTCCATGGAGACAGGGGGCTACACAGATACGCAGTATTTT. The rearrangement uses TRBV11-2 and TRBJ2-3, with 10 bases that match TRBD1. This CDR3 has 17 residues. Per the germline V gene, CDR1 is SGHAT and CDR2 is FQNNGV. V lost 4 bases and J lost 2; bases outside the gene matches: 9. Together with reference TRBV11-2 and TRBJ2-3, the CDR3 gives the full variable domain: EAGVAQSPRYKIIEKRQSVAFWCNPISGHATLYWYQQILGQGPKLLIQFQNNGVVDDSQLPKDRFSAERLKGVDSTLKIQPAKLEDSAVYLCASSSMETGGYTDTQYFGPGTRLTVL.

The sample holds a few counts of this clone. The chain uses TRBV4-2 and TRBJ1-6; TRBD1 matches 12 bases. This CDR3 region has 18 residues. Trimming removed 3 bases from V and 10 bases from J; junction bases left unmatched: 13. The germline V gene has CDR1 LGHNA and CDR2 YNFKEQ. Here the CDR3 reads CASSHSGTGGILSSPLHF. For the CDR3, the DNA is TGTGCCAGCAGCCATAGTGGGACAGGGGGCATACTTTCGTCACCCCTCCACTTT.

The chain links TRBV7-9 to TRBJ2-3; 9 bases fit TRBD2. CDR3 length: 14 residues. The germline CDR1 and CDR2 sequences are SEHNR and FQNEAQ (reference sequence). Trimming at V came to 6 bases and at J to 4 bases, leaving 5 bases not matched to a gene. The CDR3 coding sequence is TGTGCCAGCAGTCCGAGCGGGGGGCCAGATACGCAGTATTTT. This sequence encodes CASSPSGGPDTQYF.

This chain joins TRBV6-5 and TRBJ1-1; 12 bases agree with TRBD1. The CDR3 spans 14 residues. CDR1 is MNHEY and CDR2 is SVGAGI in the germline V gene. The junction had 4 bases not matched to a gene; V was cut back by 6 bases and J by 5 bases. This CDR3 is CASSRDRGHTEAFF. CDR3 bases: TGTGCCAGCAGCCGGGACAGGGGGCATACTGAAGCTTTCTTT.

This clone was found once. The V call is TRBV19, the J call TRBJ2-1; 11 bases match TRBD1. The J segment lost 7 bases and the V segment lost 7 bases, leaving 12 bases of the junction unmatched. This CDR3 contains 16 residues. Germline CDR1 reads LNHDA; CDR2 reads SQIVND (reference sequence). The CDR3 loop reads CASKVRGQGVGNEQFF. The DNA for the CDR3 is TGTGCCAGTAAGGTTAGGGGACAGGGGGTCGGAAATGAGCAGTTCTTC.

This chain links TRBV6-5 with TRBJ1-1; 9 bases fit TRBD1. The CDR3 contains 15 residues. Germline values: CDR1 MNHEY, CDR2 SVGAGI. V lost 7 bases to trimming and J lost 7 bases; unmatched junction nucleotides: 13. The CDR3 DNA sequence: TGTGCCAGCACCAAGCCGGGACAGGGAAAGATTGAAGCTTTCTTT. Its translation is CASTKPGQGKIEAFF.

The chain employs TRBV5-5 and TRBJ1-5, with D perhaps TRBD1 (6 bases). This CDR3 has 15 amino acids. Germline V gene data show CDR1 as SGHKS and CDR2 as YYEKEE (reference sequence). V lost 1 base and J 1 base, leaving 9 bases between the germline ends. The CDR3 nucleotides read TGTGCCAGCAGCTTGTACGGACAGAGCAATCAGCCCCAGCATTTT. As protein: CASSLYGQSNQPQHF.

This rearrangement joins TRBV7-2 to TRBJ1-2, with a possible D match to TRBD1 (5 bases). The CDR3 runs to 13 residues. Trimming stripped 5 bases from V and 3 bases from J, with 10 bases between. The germline V gene encodes CDR1 SGHTA and CDR2 FQGNSA. The CDR3 DNA reads TGTGCCAGCAGCACCGGGACCTACTATGGCTACACCTTC. Amino acids: CASSTGTYYGYTF.

This chain links TRBV30 with TRBJ2-7, with TRBD2 as a possible D gene (6 bases). The germline V and J ends were trimmed by 0 bases and 4 bases, with 19 bases remaining between them. CDR1 is GTSNPN, CDR2 SVGIG, per germline (reference sequence). CDR3 length: 16 residues. CDR3 amino acids: CAWSVRSASEFYEQYF. CDR3 sequence (DNA): TGTGCCTGGAGTGTACGATCGGCTAGCGAGTTTTACGAGCAGTACTTC.

This clone was seen just once. The chain employs TRBV6-5 and TRBJ1-5, with 7 bases aligning to TRBD1. Germline CDR1 MNHEY, CDR2 SVGAGI. The CDR3 runs to 16 residues. V was clipped by 2 bases and J by 4 bases; unmatched bases: 8. This CDR3 is CASSYLGTVGNQPQHF. The CDR3 nucleotides are TGTGCCAGCAGTTACCTTGGGACAGTTGGAAATCAGCCCCAGCATTTT.

This clone showed up just once. V and J are TRBV7-6 and TRBJ2-2; D unresolved. The germline V gene has CDR1 SGHVS and CDR2 FNYEAQ. The V and J ends lost 2 bases and 0 bases respectively, with 4 bases between them. The CDR3 has 14 amino acids. CDR3 DNA sequence: TGTGCCAGCAGCTTACAAACGAACACCGGGGAGCTGTTTTTT. Translated, it gives CASSLQTNTGELFF.

V gene TRBV27 combines with J gene TRBJ2-2; TRBD2 matches at 12 bases. Germline V CDR1 and CDR2: MNHEY, SMNVEV (reference sequence). Trimming removed 3 bases from V and 0 bases from J; junction bases left unmatched: 2. The CDR3 spans 17 residues. CDR3 region: CASSLTSGGANTGELFF. CDR3 in DNA: TGTGCCAGCAGTTTGACTAGCGGGGGAGCGAACACCGGGGAGCTGTTTTTT.

The chain carries TRBV2 and TRBJ1-1; 7 positions match TRBD1. Germline V gene sequence: CDR1 SNHLY, CDR2 FYNNEI. With V trimmed by 3 bases and J by 1 base, 5 bases remained unmatched. The CDR3 totals 15 residues. The CDR3 reads CASSDRGQENTEAFF. As DNA, the CDR3 is TGTGCCAGCAGTGACCGCGGACAGGAGAACACTGAAGCTTTCTTT.

This chain connects TRBV2 to TRBJ2-2; a weak D match, TRBD1 (6 bases). Trimming stripped 7 bases from V and 1 base from J, with 7 bases between. The CDR3 spans 13 residues. Per germline, CDR1 SNHLY and CDR2 FYNNEI. The CDR3 sequence: CASNRENTGELFF. The DNA for the CDR3 is TGTGCCAGCAACAGGGAGAACACCGGGGAGCTGTTTTTT.

CDR3 bases: TGTGCCAGCAGCTCGCAGTTAAGCTCTGGAAACACCATATATTTT. Translation: CASSSQLSSGNTIYF. This chain joins TRBV2 and TRBJ1-3; D remains ambiguous. Germline V gives CDR1 SNHLY, CDR2 FYNNEI. CDR3 length: 15 amino acids. V lost 6 bases and J lost 0, with 12 bases in between.

This chain uses TRBV11-2 with TRBJ2-1; no firm D call. The length of the CDR3 is 14 residues. Germline CDR1 and CDR2: SGHAT and FQNNGV. V lost 0 bases to trimming and J lost 4 bases, with 7 bases between them. The CDR3 nucleotides are TGTGCCAGCAGCTTAGAGGACGATTACAATGAGCAGTTCTTC. Amino acids: CASSLEDDYNEQFF.

The chain is built from TRBV28 and TRBJ2-1, with TRBD1 matching over 8 bases. Germline assignment: CDR1 MDHEN and CDR2 SYDVKM. V gave up 3 bases and J gave up 15 bases; unmatched junction bases: 16. CDR3 length: 15 residues. The CDR3 protein is CASSFRDRNRGAGFF. The CDR3, as DNA: TGTGCCAGCAGTTTCCGGGACAGGAATAGGGGGGCGGGGTTCTTC.

V usage is TRBV5-4 and J usage is TRBJ1-2; D is undetermined. The ends were cut back, 0 bases at V and 4 bases at J, with 4 bases in the middle. This CDR3 is 12 amino acids long. The germline V gene has CDR1 SGHNT and CDR2 YYREEE (reference sequence). The CDR3 spells CASSLDSYGYTF. Here the CDR3 DNA reads TGTGCCAGCAGCTTGGACAGCTATGGCTACACCTTC.

J is TRBJ2-7 and V is TRBV19; 10 bases map to TRBD1. The V gene end was trimmed by 10 bases and the J gene end by 7 bases; junction bases not matched to a gene: 10. The germline V gene has CDR1 LNHDA and CDR2 SQIVND (reference sequence). This CDR3 contains 13 residues. CDR3 DNA: TGTGCCACCGCCGGGACAGGGGTGAGGGAGCAGTACTTC. Its protein is CATAGTGVREQYF.

This rearrangement joins TRBV5-5 to TRBJ2-1; 7 bases align to TRBD1. V shed 3 bases and J 4 bases; nucleotides not matched to a gene: 4. Germline loops: CDR1 SGHKS, CDR2 YYEKEE (reference sequence). This CDR3 spans 14 amino acids. The CDR3 DNA follows: TGTGCCAGCAGCTCTGAGACAGGGTACAATGAGCAGTTCTTC. Translation: CASSSETGYNEQFF.

This clone was detected a few times. The chain recombines TRBV30 with TRBJ1-3; D is ambiguous. Trimming cost V 3 bases and J 2 bases, with 5 bases left between them. Germline assignment: CDR1 GTSNPN and CDR2 SVGIG (reference sequence). The CDR3 consists of 12 residues. CDR3 residues: CAWSVAGNTIYF. Here the CDR3 DNA reads TGTGCCTGGAGCGTAGCTGGAAACACCATATATTTT.

The V call is TRBV19, the J call TRBJ1-5; D is possibly TRBD1 (5 bases). Germline lookup yields CDR1 LNHDA and CDR2 SQIVND (reference sequence). Between the trimmed V and J ends, which lost 9 bases and 3 bases, there was a span of 15 bases. The CDR3 consists of 14 residues. CDR3 in DNA: TGTGCCAGCCAGGGACCGCTCTCCAATCAGCCCCAGCATTTT. It encodes CASQGPLSNQPQHF.